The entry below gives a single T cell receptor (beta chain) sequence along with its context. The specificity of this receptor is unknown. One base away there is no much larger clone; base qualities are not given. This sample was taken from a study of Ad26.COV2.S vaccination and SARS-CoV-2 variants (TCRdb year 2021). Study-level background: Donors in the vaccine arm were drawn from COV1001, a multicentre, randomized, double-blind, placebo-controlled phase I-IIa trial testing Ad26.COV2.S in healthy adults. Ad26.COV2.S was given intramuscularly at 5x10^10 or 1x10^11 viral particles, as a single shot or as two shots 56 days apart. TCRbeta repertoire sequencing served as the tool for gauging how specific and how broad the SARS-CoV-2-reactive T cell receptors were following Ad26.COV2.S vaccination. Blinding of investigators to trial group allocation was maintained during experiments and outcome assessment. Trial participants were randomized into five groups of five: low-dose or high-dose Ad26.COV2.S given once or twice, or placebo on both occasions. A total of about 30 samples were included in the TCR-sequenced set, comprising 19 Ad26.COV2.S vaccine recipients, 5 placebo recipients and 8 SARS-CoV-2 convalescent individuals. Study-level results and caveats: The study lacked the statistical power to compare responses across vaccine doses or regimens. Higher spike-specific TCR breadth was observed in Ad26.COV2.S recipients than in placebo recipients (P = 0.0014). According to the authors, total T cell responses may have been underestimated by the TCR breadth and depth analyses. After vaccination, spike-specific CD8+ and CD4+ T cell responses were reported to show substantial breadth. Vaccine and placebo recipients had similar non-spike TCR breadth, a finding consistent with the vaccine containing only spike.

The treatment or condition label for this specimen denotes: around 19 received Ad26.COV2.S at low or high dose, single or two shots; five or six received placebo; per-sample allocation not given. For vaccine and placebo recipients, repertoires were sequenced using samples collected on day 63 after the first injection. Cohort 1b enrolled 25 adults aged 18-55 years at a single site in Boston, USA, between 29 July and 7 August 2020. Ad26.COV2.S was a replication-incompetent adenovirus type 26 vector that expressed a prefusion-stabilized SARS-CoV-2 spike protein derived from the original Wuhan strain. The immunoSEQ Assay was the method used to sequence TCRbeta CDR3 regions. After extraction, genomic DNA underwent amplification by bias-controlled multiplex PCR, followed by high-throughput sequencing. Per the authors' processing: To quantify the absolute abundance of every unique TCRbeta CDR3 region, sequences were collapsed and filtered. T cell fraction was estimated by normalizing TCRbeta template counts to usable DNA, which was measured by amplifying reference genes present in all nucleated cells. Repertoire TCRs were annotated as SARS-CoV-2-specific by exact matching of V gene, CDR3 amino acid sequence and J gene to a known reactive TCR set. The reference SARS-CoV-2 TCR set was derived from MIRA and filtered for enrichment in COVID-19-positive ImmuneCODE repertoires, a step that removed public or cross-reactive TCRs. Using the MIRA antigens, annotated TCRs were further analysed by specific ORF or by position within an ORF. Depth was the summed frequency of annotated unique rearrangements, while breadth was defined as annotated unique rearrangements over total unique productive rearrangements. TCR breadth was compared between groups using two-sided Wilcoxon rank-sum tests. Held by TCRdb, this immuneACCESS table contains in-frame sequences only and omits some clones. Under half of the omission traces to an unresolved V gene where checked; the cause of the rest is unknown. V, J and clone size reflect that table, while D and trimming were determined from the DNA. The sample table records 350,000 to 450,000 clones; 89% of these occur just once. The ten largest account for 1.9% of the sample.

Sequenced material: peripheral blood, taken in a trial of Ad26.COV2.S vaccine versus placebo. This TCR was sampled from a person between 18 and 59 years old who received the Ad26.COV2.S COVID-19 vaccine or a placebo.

CDR3 sequence: CASTLGREGLTEAFF. The nucleotide sequence reads TGTGCCAGCACCCTCGGGCGGGAGGGGCTAACTGAAGCTTTCTTT. In this chain, TRBV6-5 is recombined with TRBJ1-1; the D gene is perhaps TRBD1, from 5 matching bases. Via the germline V gene, CDR1 is MNHEY and CDR2 SVGAGI. Spanning cysteine to phenylalanine, the CDR3 consists of 15 amino acids. CDR3 DNA is the only sequence kept; it has 45 bases, read in frame from the first base. V is cut by 7 bases and J by 5 bases, and the space between the germline ends is 20 bases.